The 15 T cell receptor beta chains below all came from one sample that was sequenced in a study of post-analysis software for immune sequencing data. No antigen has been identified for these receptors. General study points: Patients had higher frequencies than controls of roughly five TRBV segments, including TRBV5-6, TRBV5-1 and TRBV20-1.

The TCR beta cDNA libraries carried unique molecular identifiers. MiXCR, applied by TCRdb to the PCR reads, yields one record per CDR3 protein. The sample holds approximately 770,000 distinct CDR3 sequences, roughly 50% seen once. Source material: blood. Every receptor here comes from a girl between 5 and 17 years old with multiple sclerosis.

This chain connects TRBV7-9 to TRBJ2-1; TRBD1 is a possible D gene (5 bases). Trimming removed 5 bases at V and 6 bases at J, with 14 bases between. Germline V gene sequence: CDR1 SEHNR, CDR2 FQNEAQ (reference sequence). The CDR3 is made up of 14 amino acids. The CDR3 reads CASSPTQGFNEQFF. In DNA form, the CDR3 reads TGTGCCAGCAGCCCAACCCAGGGCTTCAATGAGCAGTTCTTC.

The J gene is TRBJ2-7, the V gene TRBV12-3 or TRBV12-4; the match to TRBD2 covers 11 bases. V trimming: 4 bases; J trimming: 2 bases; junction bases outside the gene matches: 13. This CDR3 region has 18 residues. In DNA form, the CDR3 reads TGTGCCAGCAGTTCCCAGAACCTAGCGGGAGGTACCACCTACGAGCAGTACTTC. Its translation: CASSSQNLAGGTTYEQYF.

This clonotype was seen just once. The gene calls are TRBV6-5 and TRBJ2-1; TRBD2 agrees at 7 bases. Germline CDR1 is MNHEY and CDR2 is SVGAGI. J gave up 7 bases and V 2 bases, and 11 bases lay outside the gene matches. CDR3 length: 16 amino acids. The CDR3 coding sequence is TGTGCCAGCAGTTACGATGAGACTGGCGGGGGTAATGAGCAGTTCTTC. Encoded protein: CASSYDETGGGNEQFF.

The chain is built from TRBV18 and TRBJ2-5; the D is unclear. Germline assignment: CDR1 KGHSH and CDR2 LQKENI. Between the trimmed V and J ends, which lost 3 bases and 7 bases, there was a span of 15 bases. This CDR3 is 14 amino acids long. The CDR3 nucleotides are TGTGCCAGCTCACCCCTCAGCGACTCCGGGACCCAGTACTTC. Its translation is CASSPLSDSGTQYF. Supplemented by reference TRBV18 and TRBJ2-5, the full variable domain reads NAGVMQNPRHLVRRRGQEARLRCSPMKGHSHVYWYRQLPEEGLKFMVYLQKENIIDESGMPKERFSAEFPKEGPSILRIQQVVRGDSAAYFCASSPLSDSGTQYFGPGTRLLVL.

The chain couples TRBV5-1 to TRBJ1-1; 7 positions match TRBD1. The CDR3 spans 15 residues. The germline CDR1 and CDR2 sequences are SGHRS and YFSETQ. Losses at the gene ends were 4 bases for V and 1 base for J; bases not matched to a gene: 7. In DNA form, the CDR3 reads TGCGCCAGCAGCCTCCCGGGGACAGAGAACACTGAAGCTTTCTTT. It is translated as CASSLPGTENTEAFF.

The CDR3 DNA is TGTGCCAGCAGCCCTACTAGCGGAGGCGTAAATGAGCAGTTCTTC. Amino acid sequence: CASSPTSGGVNEQFF. The V and J genes are TRBV9 and TRBJ2-1, with 8 bases matching TRBD2. V dropped 4 bases and J dropped 7; count of bases not matched to a gene: 10. The CDR3 covers 15 residues. Germline V gene sequence: CDR1 SGDLS, CDR2 YYNGEE.

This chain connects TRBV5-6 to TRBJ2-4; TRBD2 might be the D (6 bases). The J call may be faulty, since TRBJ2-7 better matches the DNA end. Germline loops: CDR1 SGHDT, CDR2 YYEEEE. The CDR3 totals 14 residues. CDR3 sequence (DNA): TGTGCCAGCAGCGACGAAACTAGCACCTACGAGCAGTACTTC. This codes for CASSDETSTYEQYF.

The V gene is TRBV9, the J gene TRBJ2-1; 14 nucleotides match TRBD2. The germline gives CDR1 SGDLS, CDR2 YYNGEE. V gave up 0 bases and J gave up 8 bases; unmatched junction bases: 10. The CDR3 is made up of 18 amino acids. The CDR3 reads CASSVAATSGRVTDEQFF. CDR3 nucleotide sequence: TGTGCCAGCAGCGTAGCAGCGACTAGCGGGAGGGTCACGGATGAGCAGTTCTTC.

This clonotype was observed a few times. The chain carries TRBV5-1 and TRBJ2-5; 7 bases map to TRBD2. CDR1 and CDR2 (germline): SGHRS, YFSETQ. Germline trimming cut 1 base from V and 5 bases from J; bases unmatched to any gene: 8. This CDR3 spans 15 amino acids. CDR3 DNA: TGCGCCAGCAGCTTGCTGGGCGGGAGATCGGAGACCCAGTACTTC. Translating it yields CASSLLGGRSETQYF.

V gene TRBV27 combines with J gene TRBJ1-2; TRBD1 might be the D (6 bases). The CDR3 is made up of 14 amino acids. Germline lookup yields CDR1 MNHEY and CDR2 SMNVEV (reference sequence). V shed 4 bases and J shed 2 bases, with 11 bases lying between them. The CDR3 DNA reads TGTGCCAGCAGTTACAGACAGGCAAACTATGGCTACACCTTC. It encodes CASSYRQANYGYTF.

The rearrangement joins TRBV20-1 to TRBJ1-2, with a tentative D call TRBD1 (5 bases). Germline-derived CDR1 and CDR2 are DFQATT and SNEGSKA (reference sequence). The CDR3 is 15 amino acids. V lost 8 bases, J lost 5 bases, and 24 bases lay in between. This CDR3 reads CSSPTGAQEEYGYTF. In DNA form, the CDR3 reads TGCAGTTCCCCCACTGGGGCACAGGAGGAGTATGGCTACACCTTC.

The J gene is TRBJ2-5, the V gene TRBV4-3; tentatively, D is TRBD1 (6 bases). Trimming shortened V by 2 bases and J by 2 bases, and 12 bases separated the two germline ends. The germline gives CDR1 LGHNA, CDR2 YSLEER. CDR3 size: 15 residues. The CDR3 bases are TGCGCCAGCAGCCAACAGACAGGACCACAAGAGACCCAGTACTTC. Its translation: CASSQQTGPQETQYF.

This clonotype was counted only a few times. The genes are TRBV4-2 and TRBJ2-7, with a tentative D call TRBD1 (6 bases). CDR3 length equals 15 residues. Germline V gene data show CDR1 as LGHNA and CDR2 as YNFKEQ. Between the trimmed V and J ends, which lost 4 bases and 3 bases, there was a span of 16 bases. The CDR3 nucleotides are TGTGCCAGCAGCCCCCGTTCAACGGGACACTACGAGCAGTACTTC. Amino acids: CASSPRSTGHYEQYF.

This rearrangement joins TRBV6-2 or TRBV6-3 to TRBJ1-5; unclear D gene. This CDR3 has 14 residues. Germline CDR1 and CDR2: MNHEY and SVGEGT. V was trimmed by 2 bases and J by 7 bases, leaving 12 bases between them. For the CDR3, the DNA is TGTGCCAGCAGTTACGATTTGGGATTGCAGCCCCAGCATTTT. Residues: CASSYDLGLQPQHF.

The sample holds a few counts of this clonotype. CDR3 nucleotide sequence: TGTGCCAGCAGCTTAGACCTAGCGGGAGGCCGAGAGACCCAGTACTTC. It specifies CASSLDLAGGRETQYF. The chain has TRBV7-2 and TRBJ2-5; 11 bases are shared with TRBD2. Looked up from germline, CDR1 is SGHTA and CDR2 is FQGNSA. V shed 1 base and J 4 bases; nucleotides not matched to a gene: 5. The length of the CDR3 is 16 residues.